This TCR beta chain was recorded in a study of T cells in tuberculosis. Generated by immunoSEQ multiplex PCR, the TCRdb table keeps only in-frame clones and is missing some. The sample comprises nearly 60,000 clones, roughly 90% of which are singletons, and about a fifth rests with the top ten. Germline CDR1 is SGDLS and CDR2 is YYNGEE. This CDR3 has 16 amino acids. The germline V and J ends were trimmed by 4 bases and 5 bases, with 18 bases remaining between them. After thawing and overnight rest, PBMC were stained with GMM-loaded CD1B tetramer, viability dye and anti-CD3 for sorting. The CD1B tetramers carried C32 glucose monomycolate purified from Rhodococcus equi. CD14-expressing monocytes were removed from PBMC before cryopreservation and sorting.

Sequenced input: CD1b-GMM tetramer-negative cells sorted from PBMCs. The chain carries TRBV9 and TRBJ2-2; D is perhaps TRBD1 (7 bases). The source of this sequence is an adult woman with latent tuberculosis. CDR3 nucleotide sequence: TGTGCCAGCAGCAAAGAAGGGGGCGCGGGAACCGGGGAGCTGTTTTTT. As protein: CASSKEGGAGTGELFF. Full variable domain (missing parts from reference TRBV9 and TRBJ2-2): DSGVTQTPKHLITATGQRVTLRCSPRSGDLSVYWYQQSLDQGLQFLIQYYNGEERAKGNILERFSAQQFPDLHSELNLSSLELGDSALYFCASSKEGGAGTGELFFGEGSRLTVL.